This T cell receptor beta chain was identified during a study of shared clonotypes between healthy human individuals. For the study at large: Used for every donor were three CD4 naive, three CD4 memory, two CD8 naive and one CD8 memory plate.

Each subset's genomic DNA was split evenly across several immunoSEQ plates. Repertoires were generated with immunoSEQ multiplex PCR, while TCRdb's copy carries only in-frame clones and drops some. The sample lists fewer than 1.4 million clones, around three quarters occurring once. On this clone itself: Its target is not known. A single base is all that separates this from a far larger clone, so a read error is likely.

Donors comprised healthy HIV-negative adults lacking recent acute infections or vaccinations. Trimming removed 7 bases at V and 5 bases at J, with 8 bases between. Germline V gene data show CDR1 as MNHEY and CDR2 as SVGAGI. CDR3 size: 11 residues. Study-wide findings and caveats: Among the subsets, naive ones generally showed larger estimated richness than memory ones.

This rearrangement joins TRBV6-5 to TRBJ2-5, with D unresolved. This clonotype was obtained from a man in his late teens or twenties in good health. Some clones in this sample may be carry-over from other donors' samples. Sequenced: memory CD4+ T cells from PBMCs. Sample subset: CD45RA-negative fraction. CDR3 DNA sequence: TGTGCCAGCACCAACGGGGAGACCCAGTACTTC. Encoded protein: CASTNGETQYF.